The source of this T cell receptor (beta chain) is a study of cytomegalovirus exposure and HLA in healthy donors. Broader study findings: A reported reduction in N-insertions relative to the roughly 710-donor mean was seen in an Asian-associated ancestry cluster in a later analysis. The authors judged a highly shared variant cluster likely a sequencing artifact. Relative to equally common others, HLA-associated TCR beta chains showed greater clonal expansion in a later analysis. In a later analysis, V- and J-gene trimming of beta chains associated with a DCLRE1C missense variant, replicated independently.

PCR primers comprised 60 Vbeta and 13 Jbeta primers. TCRdb's table, derived via immunoSEQ multiplex PCR, lists solely in-frame clones and lacks some. The sample yields about 64,000 clones, 55% to 70% seen once. After removal of 5 bases from V and 1 base from J, the junction contained 10 bases not matched to a gene. Germline CDR1 reads MDHEN; CDR2 reads SYDVKM. The CDR3 is 17 residues long. With respect to this clone: Its antigen remains unknown.

This chain uses TRBV28 with TRBJ1-5; 8 bases are shared with TRBD1. Sequenced material: PBMCs. The receptor comes from a woman in her forties or fifties in good health and CMV-seronegative. The CDR3 DNA follows: TGTGCCAGCAGTCGAAAAATGGACAGGGAGAGCAATCAGCCCCAGCATTTT. Translating gives CASSRKMDRESNQPQHF. Looking up the rest from reference TRBV28 and TRBJ1-5 gives the full variable domain: DVKVTQSSRYLVKRTGEKVFLECVQDMDHENMFWYRQDPGLGLRLIYFSYDVKMKEKGDIPEGYSVSREKKERFSLILESASTNQTSMYLCASSRKMDRESNQPQHFGDGTRLSIL.